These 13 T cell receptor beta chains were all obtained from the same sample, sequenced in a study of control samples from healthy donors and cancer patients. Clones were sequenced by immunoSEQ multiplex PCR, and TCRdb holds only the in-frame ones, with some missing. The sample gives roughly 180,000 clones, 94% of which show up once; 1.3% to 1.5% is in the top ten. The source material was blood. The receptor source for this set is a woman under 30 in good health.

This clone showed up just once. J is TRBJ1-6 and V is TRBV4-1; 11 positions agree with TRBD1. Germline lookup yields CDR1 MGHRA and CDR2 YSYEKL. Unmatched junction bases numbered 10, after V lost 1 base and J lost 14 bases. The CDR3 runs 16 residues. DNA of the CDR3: TGCGCCAGCAGCCAAGTCACGGGACAGGGGGGAAGGTCCCTCCACTTT. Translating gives CASSQVTGQGGRSLHF.

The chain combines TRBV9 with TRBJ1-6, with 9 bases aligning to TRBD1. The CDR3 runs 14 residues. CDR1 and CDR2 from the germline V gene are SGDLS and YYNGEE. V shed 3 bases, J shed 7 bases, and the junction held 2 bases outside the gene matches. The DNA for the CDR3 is TGTGCCAGCAGCGACACAGGGGGCAATTCACCCCTCCACTTT. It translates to CASSDTGGNSPLHF.

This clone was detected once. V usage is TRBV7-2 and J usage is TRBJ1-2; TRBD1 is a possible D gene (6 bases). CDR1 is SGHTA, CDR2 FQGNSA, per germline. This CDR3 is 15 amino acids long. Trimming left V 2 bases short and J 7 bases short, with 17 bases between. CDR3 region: CASSLYRESGGGYTF. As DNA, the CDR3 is TGTGCCAGCAGCTTATACAGGGAAAGCGGAGGTGGCTACACCTTC.

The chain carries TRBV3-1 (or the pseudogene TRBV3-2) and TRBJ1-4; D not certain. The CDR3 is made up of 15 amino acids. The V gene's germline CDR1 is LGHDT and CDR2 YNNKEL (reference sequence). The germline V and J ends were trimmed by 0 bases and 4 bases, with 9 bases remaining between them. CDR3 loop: CASSQDGRHNEKLFF. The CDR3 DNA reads TGTGCCAGCAGCCAAGACGGCAGACATAATGAAAAACTGTTTTTT.

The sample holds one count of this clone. The CDR3 bases are TGTGCCAGCAGCCAACTGGACAACACAGATACGCAGTATTTT. The encoded protein is CASSQLDNTDTQYF. This chain uses TRBV3-1 (or the pseudogene TRBV3-2) with TRBJ2-3, with a tentative D call TRBD1 (5 bases). Germline V gives CDR1 LGHDT, CDR2 YNNKEL (reference sequence). The CDR3 runs to 14 residues. V was pared by 2 bases and J by 2 bases, with 8 bases between.

Here the CDR3 DNA reads TGTGCCAGCAGTTACATGGCAAAAGGACAGGGATATGGCTACACCTTC. Encoded protein: CASSYMAKGQGYGYTF. V gene TRBV6-6 combines with J gene TRBJ1-2; 8 bases match TRBD1. J gave up 5 bases and V 2 bases, and 10 bases lay outside the gene matches. This CDR3 comprises 16 residues. Germline loops: CDR1 MNHNY, CDR2 SVGAGI (reference sequence).

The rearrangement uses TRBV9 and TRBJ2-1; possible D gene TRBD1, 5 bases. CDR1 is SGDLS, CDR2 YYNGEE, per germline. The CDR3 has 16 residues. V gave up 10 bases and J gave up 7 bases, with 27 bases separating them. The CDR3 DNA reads TGTGCCTACATCCGAAGGAACAGGCCCCTATGGAATGAGCAGTTCTTC. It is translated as CAYIRRNRPLWNEQFF.

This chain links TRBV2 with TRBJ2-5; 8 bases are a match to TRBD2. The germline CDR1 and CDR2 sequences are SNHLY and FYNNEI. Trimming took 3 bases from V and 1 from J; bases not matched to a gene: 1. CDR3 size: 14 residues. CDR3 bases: TGTGCCAGCAGTGATAGCGGGATCCAAGAGACCCAGTACTTC. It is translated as CASSDSGIQETQYF.

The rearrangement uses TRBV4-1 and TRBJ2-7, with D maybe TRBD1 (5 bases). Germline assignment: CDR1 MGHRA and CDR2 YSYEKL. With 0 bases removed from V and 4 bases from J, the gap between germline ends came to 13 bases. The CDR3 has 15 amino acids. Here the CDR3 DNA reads TGCGCCAGCAGCCAAGATGGCGCAGGGTGGTACGAGCAGTACTTC. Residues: CASSQDGAGWYEQYF.

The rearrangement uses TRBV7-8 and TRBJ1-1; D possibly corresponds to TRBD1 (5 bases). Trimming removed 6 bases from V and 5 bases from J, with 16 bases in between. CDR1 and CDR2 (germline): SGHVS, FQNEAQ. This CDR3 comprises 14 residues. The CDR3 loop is CASSPNAGGTEAFF. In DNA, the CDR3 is TGTGCCAGCAGTCCGAACGCGGGGGGGACTGAAGCTTTCTTT.

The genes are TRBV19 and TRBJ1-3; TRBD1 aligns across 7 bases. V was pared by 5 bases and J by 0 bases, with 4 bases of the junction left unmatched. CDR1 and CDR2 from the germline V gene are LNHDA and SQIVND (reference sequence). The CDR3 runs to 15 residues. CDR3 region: CASSEQGISGNTIYF. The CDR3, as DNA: TGTGCCAGTAGTGAACAGGGGATCTCTGGAAACACCATATATTTT. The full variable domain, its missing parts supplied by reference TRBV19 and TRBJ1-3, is DGGITQSPKYLFRKEGQNVTLSCEQNLNHDAMYWYRQDPGQGLRLIYYSQIVNDFQKGDIAEGYSVSREKKESFPLTVTSAQKNPTAFYLCASSEQGISGNTIYFGEGSWLTVV.

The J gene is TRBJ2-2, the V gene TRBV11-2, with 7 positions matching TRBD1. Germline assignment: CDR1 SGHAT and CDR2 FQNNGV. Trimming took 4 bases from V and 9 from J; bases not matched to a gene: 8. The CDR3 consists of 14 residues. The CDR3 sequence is CASSSQGTLRELFF. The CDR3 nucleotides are TGTGCCAGCAGCTCACAGGGGACCCTTCGGGAGCTGTTTTTT.

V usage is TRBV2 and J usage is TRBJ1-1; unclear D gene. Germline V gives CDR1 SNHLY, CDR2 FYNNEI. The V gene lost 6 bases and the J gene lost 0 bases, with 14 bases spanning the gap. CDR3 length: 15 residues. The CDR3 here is CASSQRTLMNTEAFF. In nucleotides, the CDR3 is TGTGCCAGCAGCCAACGGACGTTAATGAACACTGAAGCTTTCTTT.